Following are 26 T cell receptor beta chains from one sample sequenced in a study of metastatic and nonmetastatic thyroid tumors. TCRdb re-processed the PCR reads through MiXCR. The table includes over 25,000 clones, approximately 16% detected once. No patient had received any treatment before thyroid surgery. Sequencing was carried out using blood. The receptors shown here come from a female donor with papillary thyroid cancer or a benign thyroid nodule (not recorded which). Some clones in this sample may be carry-over from other donors' samples.

There are many counts of this clone. The V gene is TRBV6-6, the J gene TRBJ2-6; 10 bases line up with TRBD2. CDR1 is MNHNY, CDR2 SVGAGI, per germline (reference sequence). CDR3 length: 19 amino acids. With 8 bases clipped from V and 3 bases from J, the junction kept 16 bases outside the gene matches. The CDR3 is CASRTILASGRVGANVLTF. As DNA, the CDR3 is TGTGCCAGCCGAACAATCCTAGCTAGCGGGAGAGTTGGGGCCAACGTCCTGACTTTC.

By proportion, this clone is medium-sized. The genes are TRBV12-3 or TRBV12-4 and TRBJ2-7, with D unclear. Between the trimmed V and J ends, which lost 6 bases and 1 base, there was a span of 10 bases. The CDR3 contains 13 residues. The DNA of the CDR3 is TGTGCCAGCAGGGCGCTCGCATCCTACGAGCAGTACTTC. As protein: CASRALASYEQYF.

The CDR3 spells CASSPHTTGTEEQYF. The CDR3 nucleotides are TGTGCCAGCAGCCCCCACACGACAGGGACGGAAGAGCAGTACTTC. The chain is built from TRBV9 and TRBJ2-7; TRBD1 agrees at 7 bases. The V and J ends lost 4 bases and 7 bases, in that order; junction bases with no gene match: 14. Germline loops: CDR1 SGDLS, CDR2 YYNGEE. The CDR3 runs to 15 residues.

The chain has TRBV7-8 and TRBJ2-2, with 10 bases aligning to TRBD2. This CDR3 comprises 15 residues. With 6 bases clipped from V and 11 bases from J, the junction kept 12 bases outside the gene matches. Looked up from germline, CDR1 is SGHVS and CDR2 is FQNEAQ. The CDR3 spells CASRIAGGHIGELFF. CDR3 bases: TGTGCCAGCAGGATAGCGGGAGGACACATCGGTGAGCTGTTTTTT.

This clone was seen at least ten times. This sample includes further DNA sequences coding for the same CDR3. The J gene is TRBJ2-1, the V gene TRBV9, with 10 bases lining up with TRBD2. Trimming cost V 5 bases and J 8 bases; bases outside gene matches: 10. Germline V gene data show CDR1 as SGDLS and CDR2 as YYNGEE. This CDR3 has 15 amino acids. DNA of the CDR3: TGTGCCAGCAGTCCTAGCGGGAGCGGGGGGGATGAGCAGTTCTTC. Translated, it gives CASSPSGSGGDEQFF.

This clone was picked up many times. V usage is TRBV6-1 and J usage is TRBJ2-7; possibly TRBD1 or TRBD2 for D (6 bases each). Germline assignment: CDR1 MNHNS and CDR2 SASEGT. The CDR3 has 12 amino acids. The V end lost 6 bases, the J end lost 11 bases, and 17 bases lay between the germline ends. CDR3 amino acids: CASSQGPEGEYF. CDR3 nucleotide sequence: TGTGCCAGCAGCCAGGGACCGGAGGGGGAGTACTTC.

In this sample, this clone turned up many times. The gene calls are TRBV28 and TRBJ1-5; no definite D call. CDR1 MDHEN and CDR2 SYDVKM come from the germline V gene. With 7 bases removed from V and 0 bases from J, the gap between germline ends came to 7 bases. This CDR3 has 13 residues. CDR3 DNA: TGTGCCAGCACCCAGATTAGCAATCAGCCCCAGCATTTT. Translated, it gives CASTQISNQPQHF.

By share, this clone counts as medium-sized. V and J are TRBV20-1 and TRBJ2-7; D is undetermined. V shed 1 base and J shed 2 bases, with 12 bases lying between them. The CDR3 is made up of 14 amino acids. Germline CDR1 is DFQATT and CDR2 is SNEGSKA (reference sequence). CDR3 coding DNA: TGCAGTGCTAGAGGTCTCACACCGCCCTACGAGCAGTACTTC. As protein: CSARGLTPPYEQYF.

This clone came up many times. V is TRBV7-9 and J is TRBJ2-1, with 9 bases fitting TRBD2. The germline gives CDR1 SEHNR, CDR2 FQNEAQ (reference sequence). Trimming removed 5 bases from V and 3 bases from J; junction bases left unmatched: 8. The CDR3 consists of 16 residues. The CDR3 sequence is CASSPFAGGGYNEQFF. CDR3 DNA sequence: TGTGCCAGCAGCCCCTTTGCGGGAGGGGGCTACAATGAGCAGTTCTTC.

Within the sample, this clone is medium-sized (0.01 to 0.1%). Other nucleotide sequences from this sample produce the same CDR3. CDR3 protein: CASSPTSGSTDTQYF. The CDR3 region has the DNA TGTGCCAGCAGCCCGACTAGCGGGAGCACAGATACGCAGTATTTT. The rearrangement joins TRBV3-1 to TRBJ2-3; 10 nucleotides line up with TRBD2. Germline CDR1 reads LGHDT; CDR2 reads YNNKEL (reference sequence). V dropped 4 bases and J dropped 0; count of bases not matched to a gene: 1. This CDR3 has 15 amino acids.

V usage is TRBV11-2 and J usage is TRBJ2-6; D is perhaps TRBD1 or TRBD2 (5 bases each). Germline lookup yields CDR1 SGHAT and CDR2 FQNNGV. This CDR3 is built from 16 residues. Trimming left V 0 bases short and J 4 bases short, with 10 bases between. CDR3 sequence reads: CASSLDQGAGANVLTF. Here the CDR3 DNA reads TGTGCCAGCAGCTTAGACCAGGGAGCCGGGGCCAACGTCCTGACTTTC.

A word on this clone: The junction shows a germline mismatch at one end, possibly a read error. The chain has TRBV20-1 and TRBJ2-1; D is perhaps TRBD1 (6 bases). The CDR3 length is 12 residues. Germline lookup yields CDR1 DFQATT and CDR2 SNEGSKA (reference sequence). The CDR3 DNA reads as TGTAGTGCTAGCCCGGACAGTCATGAGCAGTTCTTC. Its protein product is CSASPDSHEQFF.

The chain is built from TRBV2 and TRBJ2-5, with 7 bases aligning to TRBD2. Germline loops: CDR1 SNHLY, CDR2 FYNNEI. The CDR3 totals 18 residues. The V and J ends lost 3 bases and 5 bases, in that order; junction bases with no gene match: 18. The CDR3 DNA sequence: TGTGCCAGCAGTGACCCTAGCGGAGCAGGCATGTCCTGTGAGACCCAGTACTTC. As protein: CASSDPSGAGMSCETQYF. Filled out from reference TRBV2 and TRBJ2-5, the complete variable domain reads EPEVTQTPSHQVTQMGQEVILRCVPISNHLYFYWYRQILGQKVEFLVSFYNNEISEKSEIFDDQFSVERPDGSNFTLKIRSTKLEDSAMYFCASSDPSGAGMSCETQYFGPGTRLLVL.

This clone was seen at least ten times. The gene calls are TRBV5-6 and TRBJ2-2; perhaps D is TRBD1 or TRBD2 (6 bases each). V gave up 0 bases and J gave up 7 bases, with 10 bases separating them. CDR1 and CDR2 (germline): SGHDT, YYEEEE. CDR3 length: 14 amino acids. The CDR3, as DNA: TGTGCCAGCAGCTTGGGGGGGGCGGACGGGGAGCTGTTTTTT. Its protein product is CASSLGGADGELFF.

Many counts were recorded for this clone. The chain employs TRBV11-2 and TRBJ2-5; D remains ambiguous. Trimming took 5 bases from V and 2 from J, leaving 3 bases between them. Looked up from germline, CDR1 is SGHAT and CDR2 is FQNNGV. The CDR3 spans 11 residues. The CDR3 coding sequence is TGTGCCAGCAGCCCGCAAGAGACCCAGTACTTC. Amino acids: CASSPQETQYF.

Many counts were recorded for this clone. V is TRBV29-1 and J is TRBJ1-6; the match to TRBD1 covers 8 bases. This CDR3 has 16 residues. Per the germline V gene, CDR1 is SQVTM and CDR2 is ANQGSEA. V lost 5 bases to trimming and J lost 15 bases; unmatched junction nucleotides: 21. The CDR3 coding sequence is TGCAGCGTTCTCGGGGGCAGGGGGCCCATAGTGAGAATCCTCCACTTT. Translated, it gives CSVLGGRGPIVRILHF.

A remark on this clone: A clone one base away is much larger, so this may be a read error. This sequence joins TRBV5-5 and TRBJ1-6; D remains unclear. The CDR3 consists of 13 residues. V shed 5 bases and J shed 12 bases, with 15 bases lying between them. Germline V CDR1 and CDR2: SGHKS, YYEKEE (reference sequence). Here the CDR3 DNA reads TGTGCCAGCAGACATGACATCCTTGGACCCCTCCACTTT. It is translated as CASRHDILGPLHF.

There are many counts of this clone. The chain recombines TRBV4-2 with TRBJ2-3; TRBD2 matches at 8 bases. CDR1 and CDR2 from the germline V gene are LGHNA and YNFKEQ. V lost 4 bases to trimming and J lost 3 bases; unmatched junction nucleotides: 12. The CDR3 has 17 residues. In DNA, the CDR3 is TGTGCCAGCAGCCCGTCCAAAAGGGGCGGGAGGACAGATACGCAGTATTTT. This codes for CASSPSKRGGRTDTQYF.

This clone was detected once. The chain couples TRBV12-3 or TRBV12-4 to TRBJ2-7; 12 bases fit TRBD2. The CDR3 loop spans 21 amino acids. V lost 3 bases to trimming and J lost 3 bases; unmatched junction nucleotides: 21. CDR3 coding DNA: TGTGCCAGCAGTTTCCGGGCCGGTTCGACTAGCGGGAGAGGGGCGATCTACGAGCAGTACTTC. This sequence encodes CASSFRAGSTSGRGAIYEQYF.

Many counts were recorded for this clone. J is TRBJ2-3 and V is TRBV24-1, with 9 bases identical to TRBD2. Germline-derived CDR1 and CDR2 are KGHDR and SFDVKD. The J segment lost 6 bases and the V segment lost 1 base, leaving 7 bases of the junction unmatched. CDR3 length: 16 residues. DNA of the CDR3: TGTGCCACCAGTGATTTCTTAGCGGGAGATATGGATACGCAGTATTTT. It codes for CATSDFLAGDMDTQYF.

This clone rates as medium-sized. CDR3 sequence (DNA): TGCGCCAGCAGCTTGTCGAAGCGCAACTCTGGGGCCAACGTCCTGACTTTC. Amino acids: CASSLSKRNSGANVLTF. The chain couples TRBV5-1 to TRBJ2-6; D is unresolved. V lost 1 base and J lost 0, with 11 bases in between. CDR1 is SGHRS and CDR2 is YFSETQ in the germline V gene. This CDR3 is 17 amino acids long.

V usage is TRBV3-1 and J usage is TRBJ2-7, with 10 bases aligning to TRBD2. The CDR3 is 16 amino acids. Germline V CDR1 and CDR2: LGHDT, YNNKEL (reference sequence). J gave up 1 base and V 4 bases, and 7 bases lay outside the gene matches. The CDR3 nucleotides are TGTGCCAGCAGCCTGAGGACTAGCGGAGCGTCCTACGAGCAGTACTTC. Translating it yields CASSLRTSGASYEQYF.

This clone was detected many times. This same CDR3 is encoded by further DNA sequences in the sample. The chain employs TRBV19 and TRBJ1-1; possible D gene TRBD1, 6 bases. CDR1 LNHDA and CDR2 SQIVND come from the germline V gene (reference sequence). CDR3 length equals 14 residues. Trimming removed 3 bases at V and 3 bases at J, with 11 bases between. CDR3 loop: CASSMGGGYTEAFF. The CDR3 coding sequence is TGTGCCAGTAGTATGGGAGGGGGATACACTGAAGCTTTCTTT.

This clone was detected a few times. The chain combines TRBV10-1 with TRBJ2-7; D might be TRBD1 (6 bases). The length of the CDR3 is 13 residues. Germline lookup yields CDR1 WNHNN and CDR2 SYGVQD (reference sequence). V lost 4 bases to trimming and J lost 4 bases, with 11 bases between them. The CDR3 region has the DNA TGCGCCAGCAGTGGCCAGGGGTCTTACGAGCAGTACTTC. Its translation: CASSGQGSYEQYF.

This clone has a handful of counts. This chain joins TRBV6-4 and TRBJ2-3, with D tentatively TRBD2 (6 bases). The germline CDR1 and CDR2 sequences are MRHNA and SNTAGT. CDR3 length equals 15 residues. The V gene lost 3 bases and the J gene lost 7 bases, with 17 bases spanning the gap. CDR3 region: CASSESTSPSYTQYF. Here the CDR3 DNA reads TGTGCCAGCAGTGAATCAACTAGCCCGTCGTATACGCAGTATTTT.

In this sample, this clone turned up many times. Sequence at one end of the junction differs from germline and may be a read error. This chain uses TRBV15 with TRBJ1-4; possibly TRBD1 for D (6 bases). The germline V gene encodes CDR1 LNHNV and CDR2 YYDKDF (reference sequence). The CDR3 is made up of 16 amino acids. The CDR3: CATSGDEGGFGEKLFF. Written as DNA, the CDR3 is TGTGCCACCAGCGGAGATGAAGGGGGGTTCGGTGAAAAACTGTTTTTT.